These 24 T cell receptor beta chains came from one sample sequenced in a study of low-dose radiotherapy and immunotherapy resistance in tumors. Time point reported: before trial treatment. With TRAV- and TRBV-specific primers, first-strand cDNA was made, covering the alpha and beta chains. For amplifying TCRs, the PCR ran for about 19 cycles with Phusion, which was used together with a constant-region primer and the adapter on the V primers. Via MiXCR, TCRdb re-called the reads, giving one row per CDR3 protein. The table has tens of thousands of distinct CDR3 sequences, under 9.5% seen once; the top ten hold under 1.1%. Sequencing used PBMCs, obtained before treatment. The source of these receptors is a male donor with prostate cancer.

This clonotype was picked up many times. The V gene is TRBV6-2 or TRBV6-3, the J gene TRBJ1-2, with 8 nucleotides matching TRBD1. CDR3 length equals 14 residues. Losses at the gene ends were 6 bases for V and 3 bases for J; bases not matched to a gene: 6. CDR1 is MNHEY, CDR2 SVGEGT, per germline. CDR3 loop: CASSEQGVYYGYTF. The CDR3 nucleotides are TGTGCCAGCAGCGAACAGGGGGTTTACTATGGCTACACCTTC.

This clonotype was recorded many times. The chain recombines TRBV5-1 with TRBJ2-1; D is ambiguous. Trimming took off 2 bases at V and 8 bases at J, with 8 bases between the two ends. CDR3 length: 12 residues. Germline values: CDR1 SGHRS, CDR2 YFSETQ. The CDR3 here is CASSFRSDEQFF. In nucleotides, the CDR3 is TGCGCCAGCAGCTTTCGGTCGGATGAGCAGTTCTTC. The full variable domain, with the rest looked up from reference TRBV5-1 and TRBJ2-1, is KAGVTQTPRYLIKTRGQQVTLSCSPISGHRSVSWYQQTPGQGLQFLFEYFSETQRNKGNFPGRFSGRQFSNSRSEMNVSTLELGDSALYLCASSFRSDEQFFGPGTRLTVL.

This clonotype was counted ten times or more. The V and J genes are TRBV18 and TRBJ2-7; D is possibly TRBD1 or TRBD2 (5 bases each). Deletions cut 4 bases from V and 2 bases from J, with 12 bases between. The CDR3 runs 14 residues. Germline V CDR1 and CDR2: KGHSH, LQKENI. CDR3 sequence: CASSRVQGAYEQYF. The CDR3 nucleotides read TGTGCCAGCTCACGTGTGCAGGGAGCCTACGAGCAGTACTTC.

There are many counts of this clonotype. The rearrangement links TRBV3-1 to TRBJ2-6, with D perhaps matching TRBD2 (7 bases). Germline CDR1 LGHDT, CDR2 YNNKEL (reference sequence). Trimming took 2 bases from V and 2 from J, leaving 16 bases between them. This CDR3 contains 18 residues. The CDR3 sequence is CASSQWGGLSAGANVLTF. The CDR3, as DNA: TGTGCCAGCAGCCAATGGGGGGGGCTATCGGCTGGGGCCAACGTCCTGACTTTC.

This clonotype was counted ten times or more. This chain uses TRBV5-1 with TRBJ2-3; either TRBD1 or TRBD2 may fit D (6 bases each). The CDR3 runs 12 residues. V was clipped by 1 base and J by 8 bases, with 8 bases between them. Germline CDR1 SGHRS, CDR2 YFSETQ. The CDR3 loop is CASSLRGATQYF. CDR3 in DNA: TGCGCCAGCAGCTTGAGGGGGGCTACGCAGTATTTT.

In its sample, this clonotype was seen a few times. CDR3: CASSSAGVQPQHF. CDR3 DNA: TGTGCCAGCAGTTCCGCTGGGGTTCAGCCCCAGCATTTT. V and J are TRBV28 and TRBJ1-5; D remains unclear. CDR1 is MDHEN, CDR2 SYDVKM, per germline. This CDR3 has 13 amino acids. The ends were cut back, 4 bases at V and 6 bases at J, with 10 bases in the middle.

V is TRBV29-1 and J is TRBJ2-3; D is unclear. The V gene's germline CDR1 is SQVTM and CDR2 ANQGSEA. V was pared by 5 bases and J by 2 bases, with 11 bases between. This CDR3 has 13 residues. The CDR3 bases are TGCAGCGTTCTGGGAACAGACACAGATACGCAGTATTTT. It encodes CSVLGTDTDTQYF.

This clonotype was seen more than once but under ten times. Here the CDR3 DNA reads TGTGCCAGCAGCGTAGCGGGAGGGGGATACAATGAGCAGTTCTTC. It encodes CASSVAGGGYNEQFF. The V call is TRBV9, the J call TRBJ2-1; 8 nucleotides agree with TRBD2. The V segment lost 0 bases and the J segment 4 bases; nucleotides outside the gene matches: 3. The CDR3 has 15 amino acids. Per the germline V gene, CDR1 is SGDLS and CDR2 is YYNGEE.

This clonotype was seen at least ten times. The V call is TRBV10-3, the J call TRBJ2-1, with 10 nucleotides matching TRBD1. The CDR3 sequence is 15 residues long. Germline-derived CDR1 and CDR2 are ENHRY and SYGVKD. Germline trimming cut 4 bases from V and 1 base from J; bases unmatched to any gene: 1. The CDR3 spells CAISGTGGSYNEQFF. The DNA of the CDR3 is TGTGCCATCAGTGGGACAGGGGGATCCTACAATGAGCAGTTCTTC.

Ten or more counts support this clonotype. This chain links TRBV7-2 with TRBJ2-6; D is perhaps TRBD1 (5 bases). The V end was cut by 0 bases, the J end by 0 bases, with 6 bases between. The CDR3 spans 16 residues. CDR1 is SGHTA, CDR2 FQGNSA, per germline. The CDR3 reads CASSLAQGSGANVLTF. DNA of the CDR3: TGTGCCAGCAGCTTAGCGCAGGGCTCTGGGGCCAACGTCCTGACTTTC.

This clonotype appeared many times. Here the CDR3 reads CASRRDTQITYEQYF. CDR3 nucleotide sequence: TGTGCCAGCAGACGGGACACTCAAATTACCTACGAGCAGTACTTC. V gene TRBV28 combines with J gene TRBJ2-7, with D perhaps TRBD1 (6 bases). Trimming left V 6 bases short and J 2 bases short, with 17 bases between. CDR1 is MDHEN and CDR2 is SYDVKM in the germline V gene. The CDR3 totals 15 residues. Supplemented by reference TRBV28 and TRBJ2-7, the full variable domain reads DVKVTQSSRYLVKRTGEKVFLECVQDMDHENMFWYRQDPGLGLRLIYFSYDVKMKEKGDIPEGYSVSREKKERFSLILESASTNQTSMYLCASRRDTQITYEQYFGPGTRLTVT.

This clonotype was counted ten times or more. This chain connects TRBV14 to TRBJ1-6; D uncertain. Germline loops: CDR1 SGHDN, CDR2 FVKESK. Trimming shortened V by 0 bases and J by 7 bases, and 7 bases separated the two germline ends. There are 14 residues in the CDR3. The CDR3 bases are TGTGCCAGCAGCCAAGAGACGGCGAATTCACCCCTCCACTTT. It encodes CASSQETANSPLHF.

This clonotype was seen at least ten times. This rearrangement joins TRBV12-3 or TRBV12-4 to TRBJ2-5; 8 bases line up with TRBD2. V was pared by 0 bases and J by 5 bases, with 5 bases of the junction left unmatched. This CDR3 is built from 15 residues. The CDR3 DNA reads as TGTGCCAGCAGTTTAGCGGAGGGGACTAGGGAGACCCAGTACTTC. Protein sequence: CASSLAEGTRETQYF.

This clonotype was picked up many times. CDR3 in amino acids: CASSPLSRAGNEQFF. The CDR3 DNA follows: TGTGCCAGCAGTCCGCTCTCCAGGGCAGGGAATGAGCAGTTCTTC. This chain connects TRBV11-2 to TRBJ2-1, with D maybe TRBD1 (5 bases). V lost 6 bases and J lost 7, with 19 bases in between. This CDR3 has 15 amino acids. Germline CDR1 SGHAT, CDR2 FQNNGV.

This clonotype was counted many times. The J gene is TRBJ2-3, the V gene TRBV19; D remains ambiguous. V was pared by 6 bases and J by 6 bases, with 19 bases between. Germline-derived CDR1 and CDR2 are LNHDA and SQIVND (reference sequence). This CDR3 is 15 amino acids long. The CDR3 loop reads CASSYSDLGSDTQYF. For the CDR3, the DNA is TGTGCCAGTAGCTATTCCGATTTGGGTTCTGATACGCAGTATTTT. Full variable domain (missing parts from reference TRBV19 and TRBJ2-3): DGGITQSPKYLFRKEGQNVTLSCEQNLNHDAMYWYRQDPGQGLRLIYYSQIVNDFQKGDIAEGYSVSREKKESFPLTVTSAQKNPTAFYLCASSYSDLGSDTQYFGPGTRLTVL.

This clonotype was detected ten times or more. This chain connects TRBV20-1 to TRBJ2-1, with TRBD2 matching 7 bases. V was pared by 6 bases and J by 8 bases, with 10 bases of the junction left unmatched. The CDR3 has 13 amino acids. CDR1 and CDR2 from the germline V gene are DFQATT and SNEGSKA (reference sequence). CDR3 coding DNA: TGCAGTGCAGACCGGGAGGCTTTATATGAGCAGTTCTTC. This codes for CSADREALYEQFF.

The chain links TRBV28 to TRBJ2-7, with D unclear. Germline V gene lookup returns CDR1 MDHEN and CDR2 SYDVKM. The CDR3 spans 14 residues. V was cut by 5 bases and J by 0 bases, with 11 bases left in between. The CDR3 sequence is CASSVAGFSYEQYF. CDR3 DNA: TGTGCCAGCAGTGTAGCAGGTTTCTCCTACGAGCAGTACTTC.

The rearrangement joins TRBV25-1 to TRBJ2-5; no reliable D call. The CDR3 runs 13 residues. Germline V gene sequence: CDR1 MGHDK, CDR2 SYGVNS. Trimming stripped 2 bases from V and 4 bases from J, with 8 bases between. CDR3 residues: CASSESAPETQYF. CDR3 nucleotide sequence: TGTGCCAGCAGTGAAAGTGCGCCAGAGACCCAGTACTTC.

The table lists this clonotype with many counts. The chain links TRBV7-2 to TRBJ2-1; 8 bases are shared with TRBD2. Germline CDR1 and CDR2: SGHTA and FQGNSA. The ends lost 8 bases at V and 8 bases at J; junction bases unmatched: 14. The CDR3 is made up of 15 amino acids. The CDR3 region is CASLIGGGSRDEQFF. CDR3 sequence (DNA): TGTGCCAGCTTGATAGGCGGGGGGTCTAGGGATGAGCAGTTCTTC.

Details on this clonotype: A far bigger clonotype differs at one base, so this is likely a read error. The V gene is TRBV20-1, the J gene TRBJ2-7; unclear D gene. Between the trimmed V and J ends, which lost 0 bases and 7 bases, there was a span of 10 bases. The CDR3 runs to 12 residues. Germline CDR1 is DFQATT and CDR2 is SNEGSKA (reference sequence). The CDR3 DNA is TGCAGTGCTAGAGAAGCCGTAAATGAGCAGTACTTC. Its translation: CSAREAVNEQYF.

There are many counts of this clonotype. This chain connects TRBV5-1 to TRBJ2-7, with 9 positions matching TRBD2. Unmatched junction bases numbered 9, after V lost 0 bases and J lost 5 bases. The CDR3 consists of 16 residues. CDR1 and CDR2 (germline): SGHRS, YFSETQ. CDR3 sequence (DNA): TGCGCCAGCAGCTTGGCCGGGCTAGCGGGAATCCACGAGCAGTACTTC. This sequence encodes CASSLAGLAGIHEQYF.

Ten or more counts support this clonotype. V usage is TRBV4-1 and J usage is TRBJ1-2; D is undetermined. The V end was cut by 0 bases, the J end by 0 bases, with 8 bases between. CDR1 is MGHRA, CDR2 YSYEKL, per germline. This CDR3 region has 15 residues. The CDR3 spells CASSQDPGTNYGYTF. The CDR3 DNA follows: TGCGCCAGCAGCCAAGATCCCGGAACTAACTATGGCTACACCTTC.

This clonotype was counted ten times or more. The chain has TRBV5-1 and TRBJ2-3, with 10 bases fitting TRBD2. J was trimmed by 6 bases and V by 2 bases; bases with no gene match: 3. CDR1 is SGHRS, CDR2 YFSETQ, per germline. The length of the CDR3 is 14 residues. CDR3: CASSLAGGSDTQYF. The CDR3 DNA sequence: TGCGCCAGCAGCTTAGCGGGAGGGTCGGATACGCAGTATTTT.

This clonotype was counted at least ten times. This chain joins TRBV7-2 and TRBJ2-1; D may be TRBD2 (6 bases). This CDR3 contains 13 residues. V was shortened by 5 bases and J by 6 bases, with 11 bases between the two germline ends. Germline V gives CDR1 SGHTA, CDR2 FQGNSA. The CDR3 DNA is TGTGCCAGCAGCCTGAGGGGAGGCAATGAGCAGTTCTTC. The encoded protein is CASSLRGGNEQFF.